Presented here are 24 T cell receptor beta chains from one specimen sequenced in a study of post-analysis software for immune sequencing data. Libraries were made from TCR beta cDNA, and they carried unique molecular identifiers. TCRdb used MiXCR to reprocess the PCR reads, holding one entry per CDR3 protein. This table holds 750,000 to 950,000 distinct CDR3 sequences, approximately 57% found once. No antigen has been identified for these receptors. Broader study findings: Controls showed lower frequencies than patients for a few TRBV segments, and TRBV5-6, TRBV5-1 and TRBV20-1 were among these.

Sample: blood. These receptors all come from a girl aged 5 to 17 with multiple sclerosis.

The sample holds a few counts of this clonotype. J is TRBJ2-1 and V is TRBV10-1; TRBD2 matches at 10 bases. The length of the CDR3 is 18 residues. Looked up from germline, CDR1 is WNHNN and CDR2 is SYGVQD (reference sequence). J gave up 5 bases and V 0 bases, and 10 bases lay outside the gene matches. The CDR3 nucleotides read TGCGCCAGCAGTGAGTCCCGGGCGGTACTAGCGGGGAACAATGAGCAGTTCTTC. This gives the protein CASSESRAVLAGNNEQFF.

This clonotype was observed a handful of times. The chain uses TRBV4-1 and TRBJ2-1; D call uncertain. CDR1 is MGHRA and CDR2 is YSYEKL in the germline V gene. The CDR3 spans 14 residues. V lost 4 bases, J lost 7 bases, and 14 bases lay in between. CDR3 residues: CASSLQGVENEQFF. The CDR3 DNA follows: TGCGCCAGCAGCCTTCAAGGTGTGGAAAATGAGCAGTTCTTC.

This clonotype was seen a handful of times. V gene TRBV6-5 combines with J gene TRBJ1-2; D not certain. The germline V gene encodes CDR1 MNHEY and CDR2 SVGAGI. V was shortened by 6 bases and J by 5 bases, with 19 bases between the two germline ends. CDR3 length: 15 amino acids. DNA of the CDR3: TGTGCCAGCAGCTTGACGCCTTCGGGTGTATATGGCTACACCTTC. Translating it yields CASSLTPSGVYGYTF.

The V gene is TRBV20-1, the J gene TRBJ1-1; no clear D. The germline V gene encodes CDR1 DFQATT and CDR2 SNEGSKA (reference sequence). The V end was cut by 0 bases, the J end by 5 bases, with 10 bases between. The CDR3 runs 13 residues. The CDR3 DNA sequence: TGCAGTGCTAGAGATCGGGGAAGGACTGAAGCTTTCTTT. Translating gives CSARDRGRTEAFF.

In this sample, this clonotype turned up once. The chain couples TRBV7-2 to TRBJ2-1; D is unresolved. V was clipped by 10 bases and J by 4 bases, with 14 bases between them. Germline V gene sequence: CDR1 SGHTA, CDR2 FQGNSA. This CDR3 region has 13 residues. CDR3 bases: TGTGCCATGATCGGTGCTAGGTACAATGAGCAGTTCTTC. This gives the protein CAMIGARYNEQFF.

The chain joins TRBV4-2 to TRBJ1-1, with unresolved D. V was trimmed by 0 bases and J by 0 bases, leaving 11 bases between them. CDR1 and CDR2 (germline): LGHNA, YNFKEQ. This CDR3 spans 16 amino acids. The CDR3 spells CASSQDRRRMNTEAFF. DNA for the CDR3: TGTGCCAGCAGCCAAGATCGGCGGCGGATGAACACTGAAGCTTTCTTT.

This clonotype appeared once. This rearrangement joins TRBV5-5 to TRBJ2-4; TRBD2 agrees at 13 bases. The length of the CDR3 is 19 residues. Germline V gene data show CDR1 as SGHKS and CDR2 as YYEKEE (reference sequence). The junction had 10 bases not matched to a gene; V was cut back by 4 bases and J by 0 bases. The CDR3 nucleotides are TGTGCCAGCAGCGGTGGACTAGCGGGGGACCAGTTAGCCAAAAACATTCAGTACTTC. It is translated as CASSGGLAGDQLAKNIQYF.

This clonotype was recorded a few times. V is TRBV9 and J is TRBJ2-3; TRBD1 aligns across 7 bases. V shed 0 bases, J shed 0 bases, and the junction held 4 bases outside the gene matches. Looked up from germline, CDR1 is SGDLS and CDR2 is YYNGEE. The CDR3 totals 16 residues. The CDR3 region is CASSVETGASTDTQYF. CDR3 sequence (DNA): TGTGCCAGCAGCGTAGAAACAGGGGCTAGCACAGATACGCAGTATTTT.

About this clonotype: A read error may produce the germline difference seen at one junction end. V gene TRBV20-1 combines with J gene TRBJ1-2; D ambiguous. Germline V gene data show CDR1 as DFQATT and CDR2 as SNEGSKA (reference sequence). This CDR3 contains 11 residues. The CDR3 nucleotides are TGCAGTACTAGATCAAACTATGGCTACACCTTC. Translation: CSTRSNYGYTF.

This clonotype was seen only a few times. This chain connects TRBV9 to TRBJ2-6; D remains unclear. V was cut by 0 bases and J by 0 bases, with 10 bases left in between. From germline, CDR1 is SGDLS and CDR2 YYNGEE. The CDR3 runs 17 residues. The DNA for the CDR3 is TGTGCCAGCAGCGTAGTAGCACGTAGCTCTGGGGCCAACGTCCTGACTTTC. It encodes CASSVVARSSGANVLTF.

This clonotype occurred a few times. The V gene is TRBV3-1, the J gene TRBJ2-1, with D possibly TRBD2 on 5 matching bases. Trimming stripped 2 bases from V and 10 bases from J, with 12 bases between. The CDR3 covers 13 residues. Per the germline V gene, CDR1 is LGHDT and CDR2 is YNNKEL (reference sequence). Here the CDR3 reads CASSQPRTGEQFF. For the CDR3, the DNA is TGTGCCAGCAGCCAACCACGGACGGGGGAGCAGTTCTTC.

This clonotype has a handful of counts. The genes are TRBV29-1 and TRBJ2-1; D is perhaps TRBD1 (6 bases). Trimming pared 2 bases from V and 9 bases from J, leaving 17 bases between. CDR3 size: 14 residues. CDR1 is SQVTM and CDR2 is ANQGSEA in the germline V gene. DNA for the CDR3: TGCAGCGTTGAAAGACAGGAGGTACACAGTGAGCAGTTCTTC. Its translation is CSVERQEVHSEQFF.

The chain has TRBV6-5 and TRBJ1-1; a weak D match, TRBD1 (5 bases). Germline CDR1 and CDR2: MNHEY and SVGAGI. Trimming removed 5 bases from V and 4 bases from J, with 5 bases in between. This CDR3 spans 11 amino acids. The CDR3 DNA reads as TGTGCCAGCAGTGGGGCCACTGAAGCTTTCTTT. Translating gives CASSGATEAFF.

The sample holds a few counts of this clonotype. The chain combines TRBV12-3 or TRBV12-4 with TRBJ2-3; the D is unclear. V was clipped by 5 bases and J by 9 bases, with 12 bases between them. There are 12 residues in the CDR3. The DNA for the CDR3 is TGTGCCAGCAGTCCTCTAGATTCGACGCAGTATTTT. Its protein is CASSPLDSTQYF.

For this clonotype: A read error may produce the germline difference seen at one junction end. The chain links TRBV6-1 to TRBJ2-7, with D possibly TRBD1 on 6 matching bases. CDR1 is MNHNS, CDR2 SASEGT, per germline. The CDR3 spans 16 residues. The CDR3 DNA reads as TGTGCCAGCAGGGTATACTACAGGGAACCGGCCTACAAGCAGTACTTC. This gives the protein CASRVYYREPAYKQYF.

This chain joins TRBV12-3 or TRBV12-4 and TRBJ2-1; possible D gene TRBD2, 6 bases. Trimming removed 6 bases at V and 6 bases at J, with 24 bases between. The CDR3 runs to 17 residues. This chain's CDR3 is CASSPPRDPWEVNEQFF. The CDR3 DNA sequence: TGTGCCAGCAGCCCACCCAGGGACCCCTGGGAGGTCAATGAGCAGTTCTTC.

The CDR3 coding sequence is TGTGCCAGCACGCGAGGCGGGACAGGGGGCTATGGCTACACCTTC. Protein product: CASTRGGTGGYGYTF. The V call is TRBV12-3 or TRBV12-4, the J call TRBJ1-2, with 11 nucleotides matching TRBD1. With 7 bases clipped from V and 4 bases from J, the junction kept 8 bases outside the gene matches. The CDR3 has 15 residues.

This clonotype turned up a few times. V is TRBV7-9 and J is TRBJ1-1, with a tentative D call TRBD1 (6 bases). Germline V lookup: CDR1 SEHNR, CDR2 FQNEAQ (reference sequence). Trimming took 5 bases from V and 2 from J, leaving 9 bases between them. The CDR3 length is 13 residues. The CDR3 bases are TGTGCCAGCAGCAAGACAGGAAACACTGAAGCTTTCTTT. It specifies CASSKTGNTEAFF.

The chain uses TRBV29-1 and TRBJ2-1, with TRBD1 as a possible D gene (6 bases). Trimming took off 7 bases at V and 8 bases at J, with 21 bases between the two ends. Germline V lookup: CDR1 SQVTM, CDR2 ANQGSEA. CDR3 size: 14 residues. CDR3 nucleotides: TGCAGCGGCCAGAGAGAGGGGGTTGGGGATGAGCAGTTCTTC. This encodes CSGQREGVGDEQFF.

This chain links TRBV5-1 with TRBJ2-4; 9 nucleotides line up with TRBD1. The J call may be faulty, since TRBJ2-7 better matches the DNA end. Germline V lookup: CDR1 SGHRS, CDR2 YFSETQ. The CDR3 sequence is 12 residues long. CDR3 sequence: CASPGQGREQYF. CDR3 sequence (DNA): TGCGCCAGCCCGGGACAGGGTCGCGAGCAGTACTTC.

The chain is built from TRBV2 and TRBJ2-5; D uncertain. Trimming stripped 6 bases from V and 6 bases from J, with 8 bases between. Germline assignment: CDR1 SNHLY and CDR2 FYNNEI. The CDR3 contains 11 residues. Written as DNA, the CDR3 is TGTGCCAGCAGGACGGCGAAGACCCAGTACTTC. Protein sequence: CASRTAKTQYF.

A few counts support this clonotype. This chain connects TRBV6-5 to TRBJ2-3; D not resolved. The germline V gene encodes CDR1 MNHEY and CDR2 SVGAGI. V was clipped by 3 bases and J by 5 bases, with 12 bases between them. The CDR3 is made up of 14 amino acids. The CDR3 DNA reads as TGTGCCAGCAGTTATTGGAAATTGGGAGATACGCAGTATTTT. Amino acid sequence: CASSYWKLGDTQYF.

The chain recombines TRBV5-1 with TRBJ2-3, with D perhaps being TRBD1 or TRBD2 (5 bases each). Germline V gene lookup returns CDR1 SGHRS and CDR2 YFSETQ. This CDR3 has 16 residues. With 0 bases removed from V and 1 base from J, the gap between germline ends came to 12 bases. The CDR3 DNA is TGCGCCAGCAGCTTGGCCATCGGGGCACGCACAGATACGCAGTATTTT. This sequence encodes CASSLAIGARTDTQYF.

This chain joins TRBV7-2 and TRBJ2-7, with 11 nucleotides matching TRBD1. With V trimmed by 3 bases and J by 4 bases, 5 bases remained unmatched. This CDR3 region has 15 residues. Germline CDR1 is SGHTA and CDR2 is FQGNSA. The CDR3 DNA reads TGTGCCAGCAGCTTGATCCGGGACAGGGGGTACGAGCAGTACTTC. It translates to CASSLIRDRGYEQYF. Looking up the rest from reference TRBV7-2 and TRBJ2-7 gives the full variable domain: GAGVSQSPSNKVTEKGKDVELRCDPISGHTALYWYRQSLGQGLEFLIYFQGNSAPDKSGLPSDRFSAERTGGSVSTLTIQRTQQEDSAVYLCASSLIRDRGYEQYFGPGTRLTVT.